This passage covers 13 T cell receptor beta chains from one sample sequenced in a study of patients and donors after allogeneic stem cell transplantation. TCRdb fed the RT-PCR reads into MiXCR, producing one record per CDR3 protein. The sample lists about 1,500 distinct CDR3 sequences; about 20% were seen once. The sequencing sample was made of blood, either unsorted or a sorted T cell fraction (not recorded which). The origin of the receptors is a human donor who was either an allogeneic HSCT recipient or a stem cell or donor lymphocyte infusion donor (not recorded which). It is not recorded whose cells these are; they may come from a transplant donor.

This clonotype qualifies as large. The rearrangement links TRBV12-2 to TRBJ1-6; the listed D gene, TRBD1, was not tested against the DNA. TRBV12-2 has pseudogene status. The CDR3 totals 17 residues. In nucleotides, the CDR3 is TGTGCAAGTCGCTTAGCGACGTACGGGATGTATAATTCACCCCTCCACTTT. Translation gives CASRLATYGMYNSPLHF.

This rearrangement joins TRBV10-2 to TRBJ1-2; no definite D call. The CDR3 loop spans 14 amino acids. Germline V gene lookup returns CDR1 WSHSY and CDR2 SAAADI. Trimming cost V 3 bases and J 11 bases, with 19 bases left between them. The CDR3 DNA is TGCGCCAGCAGTGATAACCTTTTTGGGTCCGGGTACACCTTC. Translated: CASSDNLFGSGYTF.

V usage is TRBV4-1 and J usage is TRBJ1-2; D call uncertain. The germline CDR1 and CDR2 sequences are MGHRA and YSYEKL. CDR3 length equals 14 residues. Trimming shortened V by 4 bases and J by 0 bases, and 9 bases separated the two germline ends. CDR3 loop: CASSLHLANYGYTF. CDR3 nucleotides: TGCGCCAGCAGCCTACACCTAGCTAACTATGGCTACACCTTC.

This clonotype is classed as large (0.1 to 1%). The chain joins TRBV10-3 to TRBJ2-1; D may be TRBD2 (5 bases). Trimming removed 4 bases from V and 0 bases from J, with 10 bases in between. This CDR3 has 15 amino acids. Per the germline V gene, CDR1 is ENHRY and CDR2 is SYGVKD. CDR3 bases: TGTGCCATCAGTGTAAGTCGGGACTCCTACAATGAGCAGTTCTTC. Translation gives CAISVSRDSYNEQFF.

This chain joins TRBV12-3 or TRBV12-4 and TRBJ2-5; D ambiguous. The CDR3 has 11 amino acids. V was pared by 6 bases and J by 4 bases, with 6 bases between. This chain's CDR3 is CASRGLETQYF. The CDR3 region has the DNA TGTGCCAGCAGGGGATTAGAGACCCAGTACTTC.

By share, this clonotype counts as large. This sequence joins TRBV5-1 and TRBJ2-5, with a possible D match to TRBD2 (6 bases). Trimming took off 0 bases at V and 2 bases at J, with 14 bases between the two ends. The CDR3 contains 16 residues. Looked up from germline, CDR1 is SGHRS and CDR2 is YFSETQ. The CDR3 DNA is TGCGCCAGCAGCTTGGGGGCTAGCGTTGAACAAGAGACCCAGTACTTC. Protein: CASSLGASVEQETQYF.

This chain links TRBV7-6 with TRBJ2-7; no firm D call. CDR1 and CDR2 (germline): SGHVS, FNYEAQ. With 3 bases removed from V and 6 bases from J, the gap between germline ends came to 9 bases. This CDR3 region has 12 residues. This CDR3 is CASSLGSGEQYF. CDR3 in DNA: TGTGCCAGCAGCTTGGGGTCGGGCGAGCAGTACTTC.

The chain employs TRBV3-1 and TRBJ2-1; 7 bases agree with TRBD2. The CDR3 runs 11 residues. V dropped 4 bases and J dropped 13; count of bases not matched to a gene: 4. CDR1 and CDR2 (germline): LGHDT, YNNKEL (reference sequence). The CDR3 sequence is CASSLGLEQFF. CDR3 in DNA: TGTGCCAGCAGCCTAGGACTAGAACAGTTCTTC.

The chain carries TRBV7-9 and TRBJ2-5, with 7 bases identical to TRBD1. Germline V gene sequence: CDR1 SEHNR, CDR2 FQNEAQ (reference sequence). CDR3 length: 12 amino acids. With V trimmed by 6 bases and J by 5 bases, 3 bases remained unmatched. DNA for the CDR3: TGTGCCAGCAGAAGGGGGCCGGAGACCCAGTACTTC. Translating it yields CASRRGPETQYF.

There are a few counts of this clonotype. V is TRBV9 and J is TRBJ2-5; tentative D call: TRBD1 (6 bases). The CDR3 runs to 13 residues. Trimming shortened V by 4 bases and J by 1 base, and 8 bases separated the two germline ends. CDR1 is SGDLS and CDR2 is YYNGEE in the germline V gene. DNA for the CDR3: TGTGCCAGCAGCTGGGGGCCCCAAGAGACCCAGTACTTC. It encodes CASSWGPQETQYF.

This chain connects TRBV11-2 to TRBJ2-5, with D hard to call. Germline loops: CDR1 SGHAT, CDR2 FQNNGV. V lost 5 bases and J 5 bases, leaving 15 bases between the germline ends. This CDR3 comprises 14 residues. CDR3 DNA: TGTGCCAGCAGCCTCGAACTCCTCGCGGAGACCCAGTACTTC. Translated, it gives CASSLELLAETQYF.

This clonotype showed up just once. The CDR3 sequence: CASSLSENTEAFF. The CDR3 DNA follows: TGTGCCAGCAGTTTATCGGAGAACACTGAAGCTTTCTTT. The chain is built from TRBV27 and TRBJ1-1; D is uncertain. This CDR3 region has 13 residues. Germline V CDR1 and CDR2: MNHEY, SMNVEV (reference sequence). V was clipped by 0 bases and J by 1 base, with 3 bases between them.

The chain is built from TRBV20-1 and TRBJ2-1; D is unclear. Per the germline V gene, CDR1 is DFQATT and CDR2 is SNEGSKA (reference sequence). Trimming took 1 base from V and 5 from J, leaving 3 bases between them. The CDR3 length is 11 residues. The DNA of the CDR3 is TGCAGTGCTAGAGCCCACAATGAGCAGTTCTTC. Translated: CSARAHNEQFF.